These 16 T cell receptor beta chains share one sample of origin, sequenced in a study of blood T cells in healthy people across ages. Next came a second PCR, run for about 6 to 12 cycles, which used a sample-barcoded 5' primer along with a J-beta primer mix. TCRdb re-called the 5' RACE reads with MiXCR, one entry per CDR3 protein. Found here are some 1.6 million distinct CDR3 sequences, approximately 32% of them singletons; the top ten hold about 10%. The sequenced sample was blood. The receptors were gathered from a young woman in good health.

On this clonotype: One end of the junction is discordant with germline, which a read error may explain. V and J are TRBV12-3 or TRBV12-4 and TRBJ2-3; 8 bases match TRBD2. The CDR3 runs 14 residues. The chain's CDR3 is CASSLGTSTDAQYF. The CDR3 DNA follows: TGTGCCAGCAGTTTAGGGACTAGCACAGATGCGCAGTATTTT.

The sample holds a few counts of this clonotype. The J gene is TRBJ1-5, the V gene TRBV6-1; D remains unclear. This CDR3 comprises 18 residues. Germline CDR1 is MNHNS and CDR2 is SASEGT. V shed 0 bases and J shed 0 bases, with 15 bases lying between them. The chain's CDR3 is CASSEASAPGYSNQPQHF. In DNA form, the CDR3 reads TGTGCCAGCAGTGAAGCCTCAGCACCGGGTTATAGCAATCAGCCCCAGCATTTT.

This clonotype was detected many times. CDR3: CASSLSAGGIGTDTQYF. CDR3 DNA: TGCGCCAGCAGCCTCTCCGCGGGGGGCATAGGCACAGATACGCAGTATTTT. V and J are TRBV4-1 and TRBJ2-3; TRBD2 matches 8 bases. Germline V gene sequence: CDR1 MGHRA, CDR2 YSYEKL. This CDR3 is 17 amino acids long. V shed 4 bases and J 1 base; nucleotides not matched to a gene: 10.

This clonotype turned up a few times. The chain couples TRBV24-1 to TRBJ2-1; TRBD2 matches at 13 bases. CDR1 KGHDR and CDR2 SFDVKD come from the germline V gene. With V trimmed by 0 bases and J by 8 bases, 9 bases remained unmatched. The CDR3 has 18 residues. CDR3 bases: TGTGCCACCAGTGATTTGCGGCCCGGGACTAGCGGGATTGATGAGCAGTTCTTC. It codes for CATSDLRPGTSGIDEQFF.

This clonotype has at least ten counts. This rearrangement joins TRBV18 to TRBJ2-7; the D is unclear. Per the germline V gene, CDR1 is KGHSH and CDR2 is LQKENI. The V gene lost 2 bases and the J gene lost 2 bases, with 10 bases spanning the gap. CDR3 length: 14 residues. CDR3 DNA sequence: TGTGCCAGCTCACCAGGTCCAGAACCCTACGAGCAGTACTTC. Translated, it gives CASSPGPEPYEQYF. The full variable domain, rest sourced from reference TRBV18 and TRBJ2-7, is NAGVMQNPRHLVRRRGQEARLRCSPMKGHSHVYWYRQLPEEGLKFMVYLQKENIIDESGMPKERFSAEFPKEGPSILRIQQVVRGDSAAYFCASSPGPEPYEQYFGPGTRLTVT.

This chain uses TRBV12-3 or TRBV12-4 with TRBJ2-2; no reliable D call. CDR3 length equals 15 residues. The V end lost 1 base, the J end lost 0 bases, and 6 bases lay between the germline ends. The CDR3 DNA reads TGTGCCAGCAGTTTAGTCGGTTCGAACACCGGGGAGCTGTTTTTT. Its translation is CASSLVGSNTGELFF.

This sequence joins TRBV11-2 and TRBJ2-1, with TRBD2 as a possible D gene (6 bases). The J call may not be correct, given that the DNA end is closer to TRBJ2-7. Germline V CDR1 and CDR2: SGHAT, FQNNGV. This CDR3 region has 13 residues. The CDR3: CASSLRRRGEQYF. DNA for the CDR3: TGTGCCAGCAGCTTAAGGAGGAGGGGCGAGCAGTACTTC.

This chain links TRBV20-1 with TRBJ2-3; D perhaps matches TRBD2 (5 bases). Germline V gives CDR1 DFQATT, CDR2 SNEGSKA (reference sequence). The CDR3 has 14 amino acids. V dropped 3 bases and J dropped 4 bases, with 14 bases sitting between them. The chain's CDR3 is CSASTPGIADTQYF. As DNA, the CDR3 is TGCAGTGCTAGTACACCGGGGATCGCAGATACGCAGTATTTT.

The chain links TRBV6-1 to TRBJ2-7, with 12 bases matching TRBD2. CDR3 length equals 17 residues. V lost 6 bases, J lost 3 bases, and 12 bases stayed unmatched. Germline V gene data show CDR1 as MNHNS and CDR2 as SASEGT. The CDR3 nucleotides are TGTGCCAGCAGCCCTCTAGCGGGAGGGCCATTTAGCTACGAGCAGTACTTC. Residues: CASSPLAGGPFSYEQYF.

This clonotype showed up just a few times. V is TRBV20-1 and J is TRBJ2-5; D might be TRBD2 (7 bases). This CDR3 has 15 amino acids. V gave up 0 bases and J gave up 2 bases, with 13 bases separating them. Germline values: CDR1 DFQATT, CDR2 SNEGSKA (reference sequence). Here the CDR3 DNA reads TGCAGTGCTAGAGAGGGGGGGGCGAGACAAGAGACCCAGTACTTC. Its translation: CSAREGGARQETQYF.

This clonotype was counted a few times. The junction departs from germline at one end; a sequencing error may be responsible. J is TRBJ2-7 and V is TRBV28; possibly TRBD1 for D (5 bases). This CDR3 is built from 12 residues. Germline V gene lookup returns CDR1 MDHEN and CDR2 SYDVKM. CDR3 in amino acids: CAGSFQGYEQYF. The CDR3 nucleotides read TGTGCCGGCAGTTTCCAGGGTTACGAGCAGTACTTC.

The V call is TRBV5-1, the J call TRBJ2-5; 8 nucleotides line up with TRBD1. The length of the CDR3 is 15 residues. CDR1 is SGHRS, CDR2 YFSETQ, per germline. V lost 4 bases and J lost 2; bases outside the gene matches: 7. In DNA form, the CDR3 reads TGCGCCAGCAGCCGAGGACAGGGAGGACAAGAGACCCAGTACTTC. It codes for CASSRGQGGQETQYF.

The rearrangement uses TRBV7-8 and TRBJ2-1; 8 bases match TRBD2. Germline V CDR1 and CDR2: SGHVS, FQNEAQ. V was clipped by 6 bases and J by 2 bases; unmatched bases: 9. This CDR3 has 16 amino acids. The CDR3 DNA follows: TGTGCCAGCAGTCTAAAGCGGGAGATGCCCTACAATGAGCAGTTCTTC. Protein: CASSLKREMPYNEQFF.

The rearrangement links TRBV6-1 to TRBJ2-7, with no clear D. The germline gives CDR1 MNHNS, CDR2 SASEGT. V was trimmed by 2 bases and J by 2 bases, leaving 7 bases between them. The CDR3 totals 13 residues. CDR3 sequence (DNA): TGTGCCAGCAGTGAATCCGCGACCTACGAGCAGTACTTC. Its protein is CASSESATYEQYF.

The genes are TRBV24-1 and TRBJ2-1, with TRBD1 matching 9 bases. This CDR3 is 15 amino acids long. CDR1 is KGHDR, CDR2 SFDVKD, per germline. V lost 6 bases, J lost 7 bases, and 9 bases stayed unmatched. The CDR3 coding sequence is TGTGCCACCAGTCCCCGGGGGACAGGGACGAATGAGCAGTTCTTC. This sequence encodes CATSPRGTGTNEQFF.

This clonotype was seen only a few times. The J gene is TRBJ1-2, the V gene TRBV11-2; 8 nucleotides line up with TRBD1. CDR1 and CDR2 (germline): SGHAT, FQNNGV. V dropped 5 bases and J dropped 3; count of bases not matched to a gene: 11. The CDR3 loop spans 16 amino acids. CDR3 bases: TGTGCCAGCAGCCAAACCGCAGGGGGCGTTTACTATGGCTACACCTTC. Translated, it gives CASSQTAGGVYYGYTF.